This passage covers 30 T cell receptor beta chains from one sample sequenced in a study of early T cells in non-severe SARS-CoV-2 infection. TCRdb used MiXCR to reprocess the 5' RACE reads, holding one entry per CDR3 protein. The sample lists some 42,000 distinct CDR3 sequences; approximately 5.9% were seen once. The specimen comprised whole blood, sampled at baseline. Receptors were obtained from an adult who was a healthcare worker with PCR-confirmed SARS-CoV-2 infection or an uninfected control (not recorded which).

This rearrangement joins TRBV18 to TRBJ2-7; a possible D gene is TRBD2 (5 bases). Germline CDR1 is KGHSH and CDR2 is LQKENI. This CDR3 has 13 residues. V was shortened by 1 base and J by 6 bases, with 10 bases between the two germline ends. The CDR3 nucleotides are TGTGCCAGCTCACCACGCGGGTCGAGCGAGCAGTACTTC. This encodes CASSPRGSSEQYF.

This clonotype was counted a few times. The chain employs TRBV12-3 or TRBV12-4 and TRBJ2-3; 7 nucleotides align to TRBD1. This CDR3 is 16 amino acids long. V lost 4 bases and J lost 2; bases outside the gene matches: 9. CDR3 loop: CASSYRAQGNTDTQYF. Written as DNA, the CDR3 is TGTGCCAGCAGTTATCGCGCACAGGGGAACACAGATACGCAGTATTTT.

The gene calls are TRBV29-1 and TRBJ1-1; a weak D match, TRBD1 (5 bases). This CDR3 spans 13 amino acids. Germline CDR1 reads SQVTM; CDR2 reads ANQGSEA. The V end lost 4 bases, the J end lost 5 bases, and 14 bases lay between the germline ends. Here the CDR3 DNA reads TGCAGCGTTGGAGGAGGGGAAGGGACTGAAGCTTTCTTT. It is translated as CSVGGGEGTEAFF.

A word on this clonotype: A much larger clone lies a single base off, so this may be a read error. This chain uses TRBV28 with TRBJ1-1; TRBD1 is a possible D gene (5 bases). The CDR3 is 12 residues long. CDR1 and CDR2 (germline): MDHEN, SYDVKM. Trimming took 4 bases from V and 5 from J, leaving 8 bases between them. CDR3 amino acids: CASSWRGTEAFF. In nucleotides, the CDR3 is TGTGCCAGCAGTTGGAGGGGAACTGAAGCTTTCTTT.

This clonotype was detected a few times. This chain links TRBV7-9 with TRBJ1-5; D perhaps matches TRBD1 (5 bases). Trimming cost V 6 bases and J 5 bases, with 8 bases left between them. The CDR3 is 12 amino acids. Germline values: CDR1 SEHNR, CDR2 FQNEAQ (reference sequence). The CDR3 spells CASRTGDQPQHF. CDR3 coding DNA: TGTGCCAGCAGAACAGGTGATCAGCCCCAGCATTTT.

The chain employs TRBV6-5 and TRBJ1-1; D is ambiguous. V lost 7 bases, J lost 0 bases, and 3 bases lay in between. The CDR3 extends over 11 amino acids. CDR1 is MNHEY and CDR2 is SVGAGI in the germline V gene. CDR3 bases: TGTGCCAGCATGGTGAACACTGAAGCTTTCTTT. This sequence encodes CASMVNTEAFF.

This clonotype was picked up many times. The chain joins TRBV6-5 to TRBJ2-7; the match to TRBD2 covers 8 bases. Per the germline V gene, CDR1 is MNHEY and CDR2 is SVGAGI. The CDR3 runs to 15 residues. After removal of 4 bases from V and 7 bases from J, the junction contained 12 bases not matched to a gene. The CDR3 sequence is CASSSLGLGGFEQYF. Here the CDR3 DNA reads TGTGCCAGCAGTTCTTTGGGACTAGGGGGATTTGAGCAGTACTTC.

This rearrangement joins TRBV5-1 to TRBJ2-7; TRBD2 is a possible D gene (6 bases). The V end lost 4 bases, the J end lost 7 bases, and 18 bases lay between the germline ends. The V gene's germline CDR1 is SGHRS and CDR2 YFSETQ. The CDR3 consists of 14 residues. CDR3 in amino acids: CASSRTPGGWEQYF. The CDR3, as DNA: TGCGCCAGCAGCCGCACCCCCGGGGGTTGGGAGCAGTACTTC. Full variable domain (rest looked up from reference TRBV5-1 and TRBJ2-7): KAGVTQTPRYLIKTRGQQVTLSCSPISGHRSVSWYQQTPGQGLQFLFEYFSETQRNKGNFPGRFSGRQFSNSRSEMNVSTLELGDSALYLCASSRTPGGWEQYFGPGTRLTVT.

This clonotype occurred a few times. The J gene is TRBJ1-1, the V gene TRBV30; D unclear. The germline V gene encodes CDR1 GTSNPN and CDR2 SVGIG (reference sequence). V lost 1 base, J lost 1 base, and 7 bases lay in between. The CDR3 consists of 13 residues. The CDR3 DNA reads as TGTGCCTGGAGTGGGCATCAGAACACTGAAGCTTTCTTT. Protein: CAWSGHQNTEAFF.

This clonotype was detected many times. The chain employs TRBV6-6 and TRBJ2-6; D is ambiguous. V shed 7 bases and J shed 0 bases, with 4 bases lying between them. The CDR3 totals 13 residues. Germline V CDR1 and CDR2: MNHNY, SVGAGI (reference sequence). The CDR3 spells CASTDSGANVLTF. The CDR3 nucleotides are TGTGCCAGCACGGACTCTGGGGCCAACGTCCTGACTTTC.

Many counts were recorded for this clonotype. The CDR3 here is CASSAGLANYEQYF. CDR3 nucleotides: TGTGCCAGCAGCGCGGGACTAGCGAACTACGAGCAGTACTTC. The chain joins TRBV5-6 to TRBJ2-7; 10 bases are a match to TRBD2. CDR1 SGHDT and CDR2 YYEEEE come from the germline V gene. Losses at the gene ends were 4 bases for V and 3 bases for J; bases not matched to a gene: 4. This CDR3 has 14 amino acids.

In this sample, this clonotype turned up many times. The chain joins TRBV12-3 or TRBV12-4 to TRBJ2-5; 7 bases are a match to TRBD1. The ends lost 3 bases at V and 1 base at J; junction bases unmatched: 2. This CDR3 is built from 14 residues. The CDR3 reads CASSFQGVQETQYF. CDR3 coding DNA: TGTGCCAGCAGTTTCCAGGGGGTCCAAGAGACCCAGTACTTC.

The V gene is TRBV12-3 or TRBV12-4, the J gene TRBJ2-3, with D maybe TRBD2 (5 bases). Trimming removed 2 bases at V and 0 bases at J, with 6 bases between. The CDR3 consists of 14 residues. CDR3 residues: CASSLRTSTDTQYF. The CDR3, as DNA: TGTGCCAGCAGTTTACGGACTAGCACAGATACGCAGTATTTT.

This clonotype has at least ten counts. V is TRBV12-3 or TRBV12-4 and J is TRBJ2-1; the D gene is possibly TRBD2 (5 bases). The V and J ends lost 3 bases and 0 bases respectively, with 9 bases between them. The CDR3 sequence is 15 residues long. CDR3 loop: CASSFQDFSYNEQFF. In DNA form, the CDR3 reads TGTGCCAGCAGTTTTCAGGACTTCTCCTACAATGAGCAGTTCTTC.

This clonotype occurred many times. CDR3 amino acids: CSVDGPANSYEQYF. CDR3 bases: TGCAGCGTTGATGGGCCAGCCAACTCCTACGAGCAGTACTTC. This rearrangement joins TRBV29-1 to TRBJ2-7; D ambiguous. The CDR3 length is 14 residues. Trimming removed 3 bases at V and 0 bases at J, with 12 bases between. The germline V gene encodes CDR1 SQVTM and CDR2 ANQGSEA.

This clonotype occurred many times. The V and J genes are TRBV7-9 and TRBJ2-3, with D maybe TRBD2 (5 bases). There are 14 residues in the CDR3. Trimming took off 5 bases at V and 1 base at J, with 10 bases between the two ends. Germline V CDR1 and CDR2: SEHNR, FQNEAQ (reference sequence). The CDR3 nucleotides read TGTGCCAGCAGCCCCCGAGCGGGCACAGATACGCAGTATTTT. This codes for CASSPRAGTDTQYF.

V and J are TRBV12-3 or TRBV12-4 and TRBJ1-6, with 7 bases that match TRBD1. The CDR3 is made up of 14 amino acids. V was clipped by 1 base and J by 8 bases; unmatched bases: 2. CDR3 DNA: TGTGCCAGCAGTTTAGACAGGGGTTATTCACCCCTCCACTTT. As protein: CASSLDRGYSPLHF.

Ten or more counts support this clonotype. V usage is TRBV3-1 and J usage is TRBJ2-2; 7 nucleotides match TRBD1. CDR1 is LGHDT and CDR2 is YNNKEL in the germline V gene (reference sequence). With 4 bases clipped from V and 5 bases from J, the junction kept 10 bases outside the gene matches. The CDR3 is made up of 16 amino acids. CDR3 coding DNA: TGTGCCAGCAGCCCCTCTTCGACAGGGATTACCGGGGAGCTGTTTTTT. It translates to CASSPSSTGITGELFF. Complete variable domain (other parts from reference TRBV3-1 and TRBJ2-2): DTAVSQTPKYLVTQMGNDKSIKCEQNLGHDTMYWYKQDSKKFLKIMFSYNNKELIINETVPNRFSPKSPDKAHLNLHINSLELGDSAVYFCASSPSSTGITGELFFGEGSRLTVL.

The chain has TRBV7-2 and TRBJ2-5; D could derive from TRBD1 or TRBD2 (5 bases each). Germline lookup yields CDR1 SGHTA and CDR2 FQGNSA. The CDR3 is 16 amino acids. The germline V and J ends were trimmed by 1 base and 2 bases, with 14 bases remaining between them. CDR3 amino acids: CASSLVVGRKQETQYF. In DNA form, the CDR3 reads TGTGCCAGCAGCTTAGTTGTGGGACGGAAGCAAGAGACCCAGTACTTC.

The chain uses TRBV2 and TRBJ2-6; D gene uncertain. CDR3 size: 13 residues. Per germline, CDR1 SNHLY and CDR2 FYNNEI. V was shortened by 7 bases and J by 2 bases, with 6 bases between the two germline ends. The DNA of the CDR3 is TGTGCCAGCATTATTCCTGGGGCCAACGTCCTGACTTTC. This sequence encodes CASIIPGANVLTF. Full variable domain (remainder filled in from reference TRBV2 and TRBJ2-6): EPEVTQTPSHQVTQMGQEVILRCVPISNHLYFYWYRQILGQKVEFLVSFYNNEISEKSEIFDDQFSVERPDGSNFTLKIRSTKLEDSAMYFCASIIPGANVLTFGAGSRLTVL.

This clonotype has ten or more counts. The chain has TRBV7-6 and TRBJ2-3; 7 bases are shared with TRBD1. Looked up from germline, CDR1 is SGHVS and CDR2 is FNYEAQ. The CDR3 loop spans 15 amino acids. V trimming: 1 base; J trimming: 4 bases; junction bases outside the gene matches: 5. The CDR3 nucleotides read TGTGCCAGCAGCTTAGGGGCAGGGGGAGCAGATACGCAGTATTTT. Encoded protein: CASSLGAGGADTQYF.

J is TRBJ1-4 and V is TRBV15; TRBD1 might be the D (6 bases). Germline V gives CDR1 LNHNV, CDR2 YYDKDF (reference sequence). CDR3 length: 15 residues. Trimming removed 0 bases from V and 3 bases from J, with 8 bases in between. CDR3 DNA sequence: TGTGCCACCAGCAGAGATAGGACAGCTAATGAAAAACTGTTTTTT. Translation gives CATSRDRTANEKLFF.

The CDR3 loop is CASREGQTNQPQHF. CDR3 DNA sequence: TGTGCCAGCAGAGAGGGACAGACCAATCAGCCCCAGCATTTT. The J gene is TRBJ1-5, the V gene TRBV28, with 7 nucleotides matching TRBD1. The germline gives CDR1 MDHEN, CDR2 SYDVKM. The trim removed 6 bases at V and 3 bases at J, leaving 5 bases unmatched. CDR3 length: 14 residues.

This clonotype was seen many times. CDR3 bases: TGTGCCAGCAGCTTGATAGGACTAACATACAATGAGCAGTTCTTC. Translation: CASSLIGLTYNEQFF. The chain employs TRBV5-4 and TRBJ2-1; a possible D gene is TRBD2 (6 bases). The germline V gene has CDR1 SGHNT and CDR2 YYREEE (reference sequence). V dropped 1 base and J dropped 4 bases, with 12 bases sitting between them. The CDR3 loop spans 15 amino acids. Drawing the rest from reference TRBV5-4 and TRBJ2-1, the complete variable domain is ETGVTQSPTHLIKTRGQQVTLRCSSQSGHNTVSWYQQALGQGPQFIFQYYREEENGRGNFPPRFSGLQFPNYSSELNVNALELDDSALYLCASSLIGLTYNEQFFGPGTRLTVL.

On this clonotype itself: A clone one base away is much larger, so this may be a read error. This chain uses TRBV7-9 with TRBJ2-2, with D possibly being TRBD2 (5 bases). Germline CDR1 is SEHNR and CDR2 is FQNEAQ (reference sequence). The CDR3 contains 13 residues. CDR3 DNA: TGTGCCAGCAGATCTCCTAGAACCGGGGAGCCGTTTTTT. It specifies CASRSPRTGEPFF.

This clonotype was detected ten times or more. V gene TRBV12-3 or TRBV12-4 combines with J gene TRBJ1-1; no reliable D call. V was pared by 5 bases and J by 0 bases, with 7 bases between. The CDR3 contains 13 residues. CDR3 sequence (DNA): TGTGCCAGCAGTGGTACTCTGAACACTGAAGCTTTCTTT. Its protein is CASSGTLNTEAFF.

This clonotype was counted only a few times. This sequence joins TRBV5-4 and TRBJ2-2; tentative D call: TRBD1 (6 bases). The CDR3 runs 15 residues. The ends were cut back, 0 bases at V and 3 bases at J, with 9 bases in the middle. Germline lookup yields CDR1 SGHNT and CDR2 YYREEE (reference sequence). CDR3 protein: CASSLGQEYTGELFF. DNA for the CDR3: TGTGCCAGCAGCTTGGGACAGGAGTACACCGGGGAGCTGTTTTTT.

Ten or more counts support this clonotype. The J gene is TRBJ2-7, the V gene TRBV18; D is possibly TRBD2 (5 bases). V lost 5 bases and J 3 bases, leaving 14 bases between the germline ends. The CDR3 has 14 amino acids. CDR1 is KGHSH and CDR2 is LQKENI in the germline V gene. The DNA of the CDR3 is TGTGCCAGCTCAGACCTAGCCGGGGTCTACGAGCAGTACTTC. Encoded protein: CASSDLAGVYEQYF.

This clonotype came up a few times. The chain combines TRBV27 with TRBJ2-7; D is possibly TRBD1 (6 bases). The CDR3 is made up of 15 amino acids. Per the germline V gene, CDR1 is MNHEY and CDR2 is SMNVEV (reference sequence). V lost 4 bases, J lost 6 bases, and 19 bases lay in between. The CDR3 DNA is TGTGCCAGCAGTTCGATTCCCACAGGGATGGGCGAGCAGTACTTC. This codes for CASSSIPTGMGEQYF.

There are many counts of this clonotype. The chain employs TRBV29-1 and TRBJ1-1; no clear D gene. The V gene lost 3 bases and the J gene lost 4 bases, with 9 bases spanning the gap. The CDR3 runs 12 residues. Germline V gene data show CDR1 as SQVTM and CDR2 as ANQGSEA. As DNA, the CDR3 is TGCAGCGTTGATTTGGGAAGCACTGAAGCTTTCTTT. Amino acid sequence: CSVDLGSTEAFF.